This note documents a single T cell receptor (beta chain) sequence. The sample belongs to a study of blood T cell repertoires in COVID-19. Background on the study: T cells, B-cell-depleted T cells, or PBMCs provided the cDNA or gDNA that served as material.

Original processing methods: Quantification of nucleated cells was approximated via reference gene primer amplification. Here immunoSEQ multiplex PCR was the method, and the copy in TCRdb shows in-frame clones only, minus some. That table furnishes V, J and clone size, whereas the DNA furnished D and trimming. Here the sample spans around 150,000 clones, 81% being singletons. Sequencing was performed on peripheral blood. This TCR derives from a woman aged 55-69 years with active or convalescent COVID-19.

CDR3 DNA: TGTGCCATCAGTGAAGGGGACAGTAGCTCTGGGGCCAACGTCCTGACTTTC. Protein sequence: CAISEGDSSSGANVLTF. The chain is built from TRBV10-3 and TRBJ2-6, with 7 bases aligning to TRBD1. Germline V gene data show CDR1 as ENHRY and CDR2 as SYGVKD. The CDR3 contains 17 residues. V shed 3 bases, J shed 0 bases, and the junction held 5 bases outside the gene matches.